This TCR beta chain was obtained from a study of response to subunit inactivated influenza vaccine. TCRdb reprocessed the RT-PCR reads via MiXCR and lists one record per CDR3 protein. The data show about 800,000 distinct CDR3 sequences, with 21% seen just once and roughly a tenth held by the top ten. The CDR3 runs to 16 residues. The V gene end was trimmed by 7 bases and the J gene end by 4 bases; junction bases not matched to a gene: 16. From germline, CDR1 is GTSNPN and CDR2 SVGIG (reference sequence). Study findings and constraints: Each seasonal influenza vaccination recruits few new T cells, the authors suggested.

As to this clonotype: The antigen is unknown.

The material sequenced was PBMCs from blood, taken less than 6 days after vaccination. This TCR was sampled from a man aged 50 to 59 who received an inactivated influenza vaccine. This rearrangement joins TRBV30 to TRBJ2-3; 8 bases line up with TRBD2. The CDR3 nucleotides read TGTGCCTATACCGAATCCGCGGGAGGCGGGCCAGATACGCAGTATTTT. Amino acids: CAYTESAGGGPDTQYF.